Below, 26 T cell receptor beta chains from the same sample are listed, as sequenced in a study of T-cell memory formation after mild COVID-19. One entry per CDR3 protein, called by TCRdb with MiXCR from the 5' RACE reads. In the table there are about 15,000 distinct CDR3 sequences, roughly 20% of which are singletons. Input material: PBMCs or a T cell subset sorted from them (not recorded which). All receptors come from an adult woman who had mild COVID-19 (a few samples of this study predate the infection). Cell type and time point are not known.

In this sample, this clonotype turned up many times. The chain recombines TRBV9 with TRBJ1-1; D is undetermined. CDR3 size: 13 residues. Germline V lookup: CDR1 SGDLS, CDR2 YYNGEE. V dropped 0 bases and J dropped 8 bases, with 11 bases sitting between them. The CDR3 nucleotides read TGTGCCAGCAGCGTAGATCCTATGGACGAAGCTTTCTTT. Translation: CASSVDPMDEAFF.

This clonotype was seen ten or more times. The rearrangement joins TRBV5-4 to TRBJ2-7, with 8 nucleotides matching TRBD2. With 1 base clipped from V and 0 bases from J, the junction kept 9 bases outside the gene matches. CDR1 is SGHNT, CDR2 YYREEE, per germline (reference sequence). The CDR3 is 17 amino acids. CDR3 sequence: CASSLLGPSGRSYEQYF. The CDR3 DNA is TGTGCCAGCAGCTTGCTGGGTCCTAGCGGGCGCTCCTACGAGCAGTACTTC.

This clonotype was seen many times. The CDR3 coding sequence is TGTGCCACCAGCGGGACTACCAACAATGAGCAGTTCTTC. The encoded protein is CATSGTTNNEQFF. V is TRBV24-1 and J is TRBJ2-1; TRBD2 matches 7 bases. With 7 bases clipped from V and 5 bases from J, the junction kept 4 bases outside the gene matches. The V gene's germline CDR1 is KGHDR and CDR2 SFDVKD. The CDR3 length is 13 residues.

The genes are TRBV7-9 and TRBJ2-7; 8 positions match TRBD2. The CDR3 runs to 13 residues. V lost 4 bases, J lost 5 bases, and 4 bases stayed unmatched. Germline V gene sequence: CDR1 SEHNR, CDR2 FQNEAQ (reference sequence). CDR3 protein: CASSSTSVDEQYF. The CDR3 DNA sequence: TGTGCCAGCAGCTCGACTAGCGTAGACGAGCAGTACTTC.

The table lists this clonotype with many counts. The gene calls are TRBV7-6 and TRBJ2-1, with D possibly called TRBD1 or TRBD2 (5 bases each). CDR3 size: 13 residues. Trimming took 5 bases from V and 4 from J, leaving 9 bases between them. Germline CDR1 SGHVS, CDR2 FNYEAQ. The CDR3 DNA reads TGTGCCAGCAGCACGGGACCTTACAATGAGCAGTTCTTC. Residues: CASSTGPYNEQFF.

The gene calls are TRBV3-1 and TRBJ2-3; D is ambiguous. The CDR3 consists of 14 residues. Germline V gives CDR1 LGHDT, CDR2 YNNKEL (reference sequence). V lost 1 base and J 1 base, leaving 6 bases between the germline ends. The chain's CDR3 is CASSQGLGTDTQYF. DNA for the CDR3: TGTGCCAGCAGCCAAGGGCTTGGCACAGATACGCAGTATTTT.

This clonotype has only a few counts. This may come from a read error, since a much larger clone is one base off. The CDR3 DNA reads as TGTGCCAACAGTGATCAGCCCTACAATGAGCAGTTCTTC. Protein: CANSDQPYNEQFF. This chain links TRBV24-1 with TRBJ2-1; no clear D gene. This CDR3 contains 13 residues. CDR1 and CDR2 from the germline V gene are KGHDR and SFDVKD.

There are many counts of this clonotype. V gene TRBV19 combines with J gene TRBJ1-1; D remains unclear. CDR3 length: 15 amino acids. Trimming left V 1 base short and J 5 bases short, with 14 bases between. The germline V gene has CDR1 LNHDA and CDR2 SQIVND (reference sequence). As DNA, the CDR3 is TGTGCCAGTAGTATAGGGGCAGGCGGCGGGACTGAAGCTTTCTTT. This gives the protein CASSIGAGGGTEAFF.

There are many counts of this clonotype. The chain links TRBV9 to TRBJ2-7, with D tentatively TRBD2 (6 bases). CDR1 is SGDLS, CDR2 YYNGEE, per germline. Deletions cut 4 bases from V and 2 bases from J, with 13 bases between. CDR3 length: 14 amino acids. CDR3 DNA sequence: TGTGCCAGCAGCTCCACGGACTACACCTACGAGCAGTACTTC. Protein sequence: CASSSTDYTYEQYF.

This clonotype was detected ten times or more. V is TRBV2 and J is TRBJ2-1; 10 nucleotides align to TRBD2. The CDR3 has 22 residues. V was pared by 4 bases and J by 0 bases, with 21 bases of the junction left unmatched. Germline CDR1 and CDR2: SNHLY and FYNNEI. CDR3 residues: CASSVAGTSVLWGVRSYNEQFF. For the CDR3, the DNA is TGTGCCAGCAGTGTAGCAGGGACTAGCGTCCTCTGGGGTGTCCGCTCCTACAATGAGCAGTTCTTC.

This clonotype turned up a few times. V usage is TRBV7-2 and J usage is TRBJ1-1; 9 positions match TRBD1. The V and J ends lost 5 bases and 10 bases, in that order; junction bases with no gene match: 5. The CDR3 sequence is 12 residues long. Germline lookup yields CDR1 SGHTA and CDR2 FQGNSA. The CDR3 sequence: CASSPRTGVAFF. The CDR3 DNA is TGTGCCAGCAGCCCAAGGACAGGGGTAGCTTTCTTT.

The chain employs TRBV14 and TRBJ2-3, with D maybe TRBD2 (5 bases). The CDR3 runs 13 residues. V was pared by 0 bases and J by 11 bases, with 12 bases between. Germline CDR1 is SGHDN and CDR2 is FVKESK. The CDR3 DNA follows: TGTGCCAGCAGCCAAGATTCTCGGGGTGTGCAGTATTTT. This encodes CASSQDSRGVQYF. Full variable domain (missing parts from reference TRBV14 and TRBJ2-3): EAGVTQFPSHSVIEKGQTVTLRCDPISGHDNLYWYRRVMGKEIKFLLHFVKESKQDESGMPNNRFLAERTGGTYSTLKVQPAELEDSGVYFCASSQDSRGVQYFGPGTRLTVL.

This clonotype was counted at least ten times. This sequence joins TRBV4-1 and TRBJ2-1, with 9 bases that match TRBD2. Unmatched junction bases numbered 17, after V lost 1 base and J lost 13 bases. The CDR3 extends over 17 amino acids. Germline CDR1 is MGHRA and CDR2 is YSYEKL. The CDR3 DNA is TGCGCCAGCAGCCAAGCCCGTGAGGCGGGGGGGCTAATCGGTCAGTTCTTC. Translation: CASSQAREAGGLIGQFF.

The sample holds many counts of this clonotype. The chain employs TRBV18 and TRBJ2-7; 8 bases map to TRBD2. CDR1 and CDR2 from the germline V gene are KGHSH and LQKENI. V gave up 6 bases and J gave up 6 bases; unmatched junction bases: 7. The CDR3 totals 13 residues. CDR3 bases: TGTGCCAGCTCCCCCGGGACTAGTTTCGAGCAGTACTTC. Translation gives CASSPGTSFEQYF.

This clonotype occurred many times. The V gene is TRBV27, the J gene TRBJ1-1; 7 bases match TRBD1. Germline values: CDR1 MNHEY, CDR2 SMNVEV (reference sequence). The CDR3 totals 16 residues. With V trimmed by 2 bases and J by 5 bases, 11 bases remained unmatched. The CDR3 region has the DNA TGTGCCAGCAGTTTAGATACTCTATCCAGGGGGACTGAAGCTTTCTTT. Protein product: CASSLDTLSRGTEAFF.

This clonotype was counted ten times or more. The chain joins TRBV3-1 to TRBJ2-2; D remains unclear. Between the trimmed V and J ends, which lost 7 bases and 7 bases, there was a span of 7 bases. From germline, CDR1 is LGHDT and CDR2 YNNKEL (reference sequence). The CDR3 is made up of 11 amino acids. The CDR3 bases are TGTGCCAGCAAAGGTCTCGGGGAGCTGTTTTTT. Protein product: CASKGLGELFF.

In its sample, this clonotype was seen many times. The gene calls are TRBV6-2 or TRBV6-3 and TRBJ2-1, with TRBD1 matching over 7 bases. V lost 2 bases, J lost 2 bases, and 3 bases stayed unmatched. The CDR3 has 15 residues. The germline gives CDR1 MNHEY, CDR2 SVGEGT. The DNA for the CDR3 is TGTGCCAGCAGTTACCGAGACAGGGCCTACAATGAGCAGTTCTTC. Encoded protein: CASSYRDRAYNEQFF.

This clonotype was seen at least ten times. This CDR3 is CASSRWPNTEAFF. CDR3 nucleotide sequence: TGCGCCAGCAGCCGATGGCCGAACACTGAAGCTTTCTTT. The chain recombines TRBV5-1 with TRBJ1-1; D is unresolved. Germline CDR1 is SGHRS and CDR2 is YFSETQ. The CDR3 runs 13 residues. V was pared by 4 bases and J by 1 base, with 8 bases between.

This clonotype was counted many times. V gene TRBV4-1 combines with J gene TRBJ2-1, with TRBD1 matching 8 bases. Germline V gene lookup returns CDR1 MGHRA and CDR2 YSYEKL. The CDR3 length is 15 residues. V shed 1 base, J shed 5 bases, and the junction held 4 bases outside the gene matches. The CDR3 loop is CASSQGQGLDNEQFF. The CDR3 DNA follows: TGCGCCAGCAGCCAAGGACAGGGGCTCGACAATGAGCAGTTCTTC.

This clonotype appeared many times. This chain connects TRBV12-3 or TRBV12-4 to TRBJ2-5, with D perhaps given as TRBD1 or TRBD2 (5 bases each). The V gene lost 5 bases and the J gene lost 1 base, with 11 bases spanning the gap. This CDR3 has 14 amino acids. The CDR3 region has the DNA TGTGCCAGCAGTCCCGGGGCGCCCCAAGAGACCCAGTACTTC. As protein: CASSPGAPQETQYF.

This clonotype was counted many times. The V gene is TRBV20-1, the J gene TRBJ2-3; 14 bases map to TRBD2. The CDR3 sequence is 16 residues long. The J segment lost 3 bases and the V segment lost 6 bases, leaving 8 bases of the junction unmatched. CDR1 is DFQATT, CDR2 SNEGSKA, per germline (reference sequence). CDR3 region: CSAAGGTSGSTDTQYF. CDR3 DNA: TGCAGTGCCGCGGGTGGGACTAGCGGGAGTACAGATACGCAGTATTTT.

The V gene is TRBV24-1, the J gene TRBJ2-5; the D is unclear. This CDR3 is 16 amino acids long. The ends were cut back, 2 bases at V and 1 base at J, with 13 bases in the middle. From germline, CDR1 is KGHDR and CDR2 SFDVKD. CDR3 coding DNA: TGTGCCACCAGTGATTCCACAGCGCCTAGCCAAGAGACCCAGTACTTC. Translating gives CATSDSTAPSQETQYF.

Many counts were recorded for this clonotype. The chain carries TRBV7-9 and TRBJ2-3; D is perhaps TRBD2 (6 bases). The length of the CDR3 is 16 residues. V lost 1 base and J 6 bases, leaving 17 bases between the germline ends. Germline CDR1 and CDR2: SEHNR and FQNEAQ (reference sequence). In DNA, the CDR3 is TGTGCCAGCAGCTTAGTCGGTAGCGGCTTAGGGGATACGCAGTATTTT. Translation: CASSLVGSGLGDTQYF.

This clonotype was detected ten times or more. This chain connects TRBV6-1 to TRBJ2-7, with D tentatively TRBD2 (5 bases). Germline V gene data show CDR1 as MNHNS and CDR2 as SASEGT. The ends were cut back, 6 bases at V and 3 bases at J, with 18 bases in the middle. The CDR3 extends over 15 amino acids. The CDR3 sequence is CASSQDWTGIYEQYF. CDR3 in DNA: TGTGCCAGCAGCCAAGATTGGACGGGGATCTACGAGCAGTACTTC.

This clonotype was seen many times. This chain links TRBV6-2 or TRBV6-3 with TRBJ1-5, with D possibly being TRBD1 (6 bases). The CDR3 has 12 residues. CDR1 is MNHEY, CDR2 SVGEGT, per germline. The ends were cut back, 2 bases at V and 14 bases at J, with 13 bases in the middle. The CDR3 nucleotides read TGTGCCAGCAGTTACGGTCAGGGGATCGAGCATTTT. Its protein product is CASSYGQGIEHF.

The chain couples TRBV7-2 to TRBJ2-3; 7 nucleotides match TRBD2. This CDR3 has 14 amino acids. With V trimmed by 4 bases and J by 2 bases, 3 bases remained unmatched. Per the germline V gene, CDR1 is SGHTA and CDR2 is FQGNSA. In DNA, the CDR3 is TGTGCCAGCAGCTCTAGCGGATACACAGATACGCAGTATTTT. This encodes CASSSSGYTDTQYF.